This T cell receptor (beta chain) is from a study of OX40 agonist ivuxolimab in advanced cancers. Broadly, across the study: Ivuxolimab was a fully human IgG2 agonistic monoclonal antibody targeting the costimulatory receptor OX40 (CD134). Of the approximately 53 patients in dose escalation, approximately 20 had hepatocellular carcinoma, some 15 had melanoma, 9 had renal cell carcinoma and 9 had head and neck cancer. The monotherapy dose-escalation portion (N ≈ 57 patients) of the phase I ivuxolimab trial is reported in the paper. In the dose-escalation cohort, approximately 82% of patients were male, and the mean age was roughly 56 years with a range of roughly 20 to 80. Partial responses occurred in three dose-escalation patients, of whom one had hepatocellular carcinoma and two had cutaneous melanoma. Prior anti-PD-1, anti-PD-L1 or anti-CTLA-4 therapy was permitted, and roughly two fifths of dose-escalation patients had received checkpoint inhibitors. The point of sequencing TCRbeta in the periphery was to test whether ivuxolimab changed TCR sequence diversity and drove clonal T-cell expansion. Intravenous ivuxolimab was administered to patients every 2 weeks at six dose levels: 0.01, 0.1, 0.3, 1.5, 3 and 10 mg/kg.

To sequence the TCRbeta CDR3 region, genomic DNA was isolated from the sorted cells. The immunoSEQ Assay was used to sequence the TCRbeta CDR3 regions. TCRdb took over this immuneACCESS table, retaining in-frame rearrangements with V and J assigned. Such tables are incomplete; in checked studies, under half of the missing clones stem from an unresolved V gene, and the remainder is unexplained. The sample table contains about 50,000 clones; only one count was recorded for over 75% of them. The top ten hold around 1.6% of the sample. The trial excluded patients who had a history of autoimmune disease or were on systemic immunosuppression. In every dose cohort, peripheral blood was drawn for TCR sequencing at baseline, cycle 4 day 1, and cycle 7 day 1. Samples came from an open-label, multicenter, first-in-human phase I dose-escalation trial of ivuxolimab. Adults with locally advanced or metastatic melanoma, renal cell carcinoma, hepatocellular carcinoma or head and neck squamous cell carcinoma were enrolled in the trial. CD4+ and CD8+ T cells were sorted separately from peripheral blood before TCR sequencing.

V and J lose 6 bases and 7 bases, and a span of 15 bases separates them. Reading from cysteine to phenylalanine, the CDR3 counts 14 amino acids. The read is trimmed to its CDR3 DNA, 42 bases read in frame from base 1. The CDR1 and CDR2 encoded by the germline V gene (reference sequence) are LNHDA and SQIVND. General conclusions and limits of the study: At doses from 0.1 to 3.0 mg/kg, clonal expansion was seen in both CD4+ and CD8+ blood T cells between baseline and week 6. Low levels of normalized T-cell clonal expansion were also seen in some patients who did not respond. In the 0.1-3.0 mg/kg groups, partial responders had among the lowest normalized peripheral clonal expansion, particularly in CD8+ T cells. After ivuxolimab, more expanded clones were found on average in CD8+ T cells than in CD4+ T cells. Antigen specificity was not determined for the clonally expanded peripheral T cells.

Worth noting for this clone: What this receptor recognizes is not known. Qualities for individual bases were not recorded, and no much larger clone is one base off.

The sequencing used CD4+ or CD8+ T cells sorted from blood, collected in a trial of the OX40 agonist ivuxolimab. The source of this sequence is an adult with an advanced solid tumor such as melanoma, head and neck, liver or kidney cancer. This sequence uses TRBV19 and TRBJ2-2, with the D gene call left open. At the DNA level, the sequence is TGTGCCAGTAGGCGAGATTCGGTGGTCGGGGAGCTGTTTTTT. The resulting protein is CASRRDSVVGELFF.